This T cell receptor beta chain was observed in a study of a mutant IDH1 vaccine in newly diagnosed glioma. Background on the study: The sex distribution of treated patients was 62.5% male and approximately 40% female, with a mean age of 40.4 years. Earlier therapy was either radiotherapy, temozolomide, or both, and most got both. General study points: Any relationship between pseudoprogression and changes in top peripheral T cell clonotypes seemed absent. Of the patients, less than 95% had vaccine-induced immune responses.

Here immunoSEQ multiplex PCR was the method, and the copy in TCRdb shows in-frame clones only, minus some. In the table there are about 59,000 clones, 75% to 95% of which are singletons. This CDR3 is built from 15 residues. Germline V gene sequence: CDR1 SGHTA, CDR2 FQGNSA. Comments on this clone: Its antigen is not identified.

Time point indicated: baseline, week 1 (first vaccination visit). This sample's treatment: pre-vaccination baseline after standard-of-care therapy. The chain joins TRBV7-2 to TRBJ2-4, with 14 bases matching TRBD2. This specimen was PBMCs, taken from a glioma patient treated with radiotherapy, temozolomide or both. The receptor's source is a man aged 45-60 years with glioma. CDR3 amino acids: CATGLAGGRKNIQYF. The CDR3 DNA sequence: TGTGCAACCGGACTAGCGGGGGGACGAAAAAACATTCAGTACTTC. The full variable domain, in which reference TRBV7-2 and TRBJ2-4 provide the parts outside the CDR3, is GAGVSQSPSNKVTEKGKDVELRCDPISGHTALYWYRQSLGQGLEFLIYFQGNSAPDKSGLPSDRFSAERTGGSVSTLTIQRTQQEDSAVYLCATGLAGGRKNIQYFGAGTRLSVL.